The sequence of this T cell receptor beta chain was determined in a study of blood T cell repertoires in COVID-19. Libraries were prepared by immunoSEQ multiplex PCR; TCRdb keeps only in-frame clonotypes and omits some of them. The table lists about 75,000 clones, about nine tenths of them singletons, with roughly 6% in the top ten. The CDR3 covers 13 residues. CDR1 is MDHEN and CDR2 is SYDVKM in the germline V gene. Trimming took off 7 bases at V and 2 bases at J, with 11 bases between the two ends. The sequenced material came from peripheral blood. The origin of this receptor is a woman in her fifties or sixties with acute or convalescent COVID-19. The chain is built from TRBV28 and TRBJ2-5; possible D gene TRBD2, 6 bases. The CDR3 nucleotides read TGTGCCAGCACCCCGGGAGTACAAGAGACCCAGTACTTC. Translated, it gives CASTPGVQETQYF.